This T cell receptor beta chain was recorded in a study of neurological immune-mediated disorders. Study-wide results and caveats: The multiple sclerosis repertoire cluster was associated with no clinical or MRI feature. No sharing of CDR3 amino acid sequences was observed among expanded clones across subjects, suggesting private repertoires in all groups.

With 10-nucleotide random UMIs, 5'RACE was used to make the cDNA. TCRdb re-called the 5' RACE reads through MiXCR, storing one row per CDR3 protein. Of 55,000 to 65,000 distinct CDR3 sequences in the sample, 3% to 4% were seen once. The study built unsorted libraries from 2 million PBMCs kept at -80 C. In regard to this clonotype: Its antigen is not identified.

The sequenced material came from PBMCs. The source of this sequence is a woman between 45 and 60 years old with multiple sclerosis.

In DNA, the CDR3 is TGTGCCAGCAGCCAATTGGGGTACGAGCAGTACTTC. It codes for CASSQLGYEQYF. The chain couples TRBV14 to TRBJ2-7; D gene unclear. The V end was cut by 2 bases, the J end by 4 bases, with 6 bases between. From germline, CDR1 is SGHDN and CDR2 FVKESK. The CDR3 spans 12 residues.